Detailed here is one T cell receptor (beta chain). Measured with immunoSEQ multiplex PCR; TCRdb has only the in-frame clones, and not every one. In the table there are some 94,000 clones, around 93% of which are singletons. Trimming removed 0 bases from V and 4 bases from J; junction bases left unmatched: 10. Germline CDR1 GTSNPN, CDR2 SVGIG (reference sequence). CDR3 size: 16 residues. This sample is drawn from a study of T cell changes during pregnancy in multiple sclerosis. Sequencing used peripheral blood, obtained in the first trimester of pregnancy. The chain is built from TRBV30 and TRBJ1-2; 8 positions match TRBD1. The sequence was obtained from a female donor in good health, enrolled as a control in a pregnancy study. CDR3 DNA: TGTGCCTGGAGTGTGAGGCAGACGGACAGGGTCTATGGCTACACCTTC. Translated: CAWSVRQTDRVYGYTF.